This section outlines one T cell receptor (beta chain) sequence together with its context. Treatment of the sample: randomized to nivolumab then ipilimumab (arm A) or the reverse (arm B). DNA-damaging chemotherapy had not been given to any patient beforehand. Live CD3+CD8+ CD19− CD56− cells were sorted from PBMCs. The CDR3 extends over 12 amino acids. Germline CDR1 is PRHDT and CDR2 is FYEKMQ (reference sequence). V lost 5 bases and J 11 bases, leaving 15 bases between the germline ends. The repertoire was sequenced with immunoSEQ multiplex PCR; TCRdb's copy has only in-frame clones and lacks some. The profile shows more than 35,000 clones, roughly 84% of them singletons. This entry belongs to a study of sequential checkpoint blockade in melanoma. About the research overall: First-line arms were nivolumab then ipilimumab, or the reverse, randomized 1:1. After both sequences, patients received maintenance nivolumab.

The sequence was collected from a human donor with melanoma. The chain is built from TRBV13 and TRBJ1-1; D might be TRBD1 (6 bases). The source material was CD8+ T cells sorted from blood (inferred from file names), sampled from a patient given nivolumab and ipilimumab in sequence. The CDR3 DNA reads TGTGCCAGCAGCCCCCTGCGGGGGCTTGCTTTCTTT. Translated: CASSPLRGLAFF.